Below, 21 T cell receptor beta chains from the same sample are listed, as sequenced in a study of T cells in Graves' hyperthyroidism and ophthalmopathy. The TCR beta CDR3 regions underwent amplification using RNA transcripts as the source. A first-round RT-PCR of the TCR CDR3 used the HTBI primer set. TCRdb called the multiplex PCR reads again in MiXCR, with one record for every CDR3 protein. This table holds some 490,000 distinct CDR3 sequences, around 15% found once. Source material: blood. These receptors all stem from a woman in her 30s with Graves' ophthalmopathy.

This clonotype was seen many times. The rearrangement joins TRBV29-1 to TRBJ1-5; a possible D gene is TRBD1 (5 bases). Deletions cut 4 bases from V and 3 bases from J, with 13 bases between. Germline loops: CDR1 SQVTM, CDR2 ANQGSEA. The length of the CDR3 is 14 residues. CDR3: CSVGEGIVNQPQHF. The CDR3 bases are TGCAGCGTTGGTGAGGGGATAGTCAATCAGCCCCAGCATTTT.

The table lists this clonotype with many counts. V is TRBV20-1 and J is TRBJ2-4, with 9 bases fitting TRBD2. The CDR3 covers 18 residues. V dropped 6 bases and J dropped 0; count of bases not matched to a gene: 15. Per the germline V gene, CDR1 is DFQATT and CDR2 is SNEGSKA (reference sequence). The CDR3 DNA sequence: TGCAGTGCCACCGTGAATCCTGGGCGGGAGGGAGCCAAAAACATTCAGTACTTC. Translated: CSATVNPGREGAKNIQYF.

This chain links TRBV7-3 with TRBJ2-2; D remains unclear. The CDR3 has 13 amino acids. Trimming pared 5 bases from V and 2 bases from J, leaving 6 bases between. Germline CDR1 is SGHTA and CDR2 is FQGTGA. This CDR3 reads CASSADNTGELFF. The CDR3, as DNA: TGTGCCAGCAGCGCGGATAACACCGGGGAGCTGTTTTTT.

This clonotype was seen more than once but under ten times. V is TRBV20-1 and J is TRBJ2-4; D possibly matches TRBD1 or TRBD2 (5 bases each). The CDR3 loop spans 14 amino acids. V was clipped by 5 bases and J by 8 bases, with 19 bases between them. Germline CDR1 is DFQATT and CDR2 is SNEGSKA (reference sequence). The CDR3: CSAQMGESWHIQYF. The CDR3 DNA reads as TGCAGTGCTCAAATGGGGGAATCGTGGCACATTCAGTACTTC.

The V call is TRBV11-2, the J call TRBJ2-1, with 7 bases that match TRBD1. This CDR3 is built from 13 residues. Germline CDR1 reads SGHAT; CDR2 reads FQNNGV. With 5 bases clipped from V and 12 bases from J, the junction kept 10 bases outside the gene matches. CDR3 nucleotide sequence: TGTGCCAGCAGCCCCTCGACAGGGTTACGGCAGTTCTTC. This encodes CASSPSTGLRQFF.

There are many counts of this clonotype. V and J are TRBV20-1 and TRBJ2-1, with TRBD2 matching 8 bases. The germline V gene encodes CDR1 DFQATT and CDR2 SNEGSKA (reference sequence). The CDR3 loop spans 12 amino acids. Trimming cost V 5 bases and J 10 bases; bases outside gene matches: 7. Here the CDR3 reads CSARRGLAEQFF. Written as DNA, the CDR3 is TGCAGTGCTCGAAGAGGACTAGCCGAGCAGTTCTTC.

The genes are TRBV7-2 and TRBJ2-7, with D unresolved. Germline-derived CDR1 and CDR2 are SGHTA and FQGNSA. The length of the CDR3 is 18 residues. Trimming shortened V by 4 bases and J by 1 base, and 23 bases separated the two germline ends. The chain's CDR3 is CASSSSPGQGSPSYEQYF. CDR3 DNA: TGTGCCAGCAGCTCATCCCCCGGGCAAGGGTCCCCTTCCTACGAGCAGTACTTC.

This clonotype has just a few counts. The rearrangement links TRBV25-1 to TRBJ2-2; 8 nucleotides align to TRBD2. The CDR3 contains 17 residues. Germline values: CDR1 MGHDK, CDR2 SYGVNS. The junction had 12 bases not matched to a gene; V was cut back by 5 bases and J by 4 bases. The CDR3 loop is CASSPAGVGLGTGELFF. As DNA, the CDR3 is TGTGCCAGCAGTCCAGCGGGAGTTGGTTTGGGCACCGGGGAGCTGTTTTTT.

This clonotype has a handful of counts. The conserved phenylalanine or tryptophan is not found at the CDR3 terminus, so this likely reflects a read error. The V and J genes are TRBV2 and TRBJ1-1, with D maybe TRBD1 (6 bases). The CDR3 has 13 residues. V lost 7 bases, J lost 3 bases, and 12 bases lay in between. Germline V lookup: CDR1 SNHLY, CDR2 FYNNEI. This CDR3 is CASKRGGDTEAFL. CDR3 DNA sequence: TGTGCCAGCAAGAGAGGGGGGGACACTGAAGCTTTCCTT.

The chain carries TRBV9 and TRBJ2-1, with no clear D. V lost 4 bases, J lost 1 base, and 15 bases lay in between. The CDR3 runs 16 residues. Germline CDR1 and CDR2: SGDLS and YYNGEE. The CDR3 DNA is TGTGCCAGCAGCTCCCGGCTTGAAGGATCCTACAATGAGCAGTTCTTC. Translating it yields CASSSRLEGSYNEQFF. Using reference TRBV9 and TRBJ2-1 for the parts outside the CDR3, the full variable domain is DSGVTQTPKHLITATGQRVTLRCSPRSGDLSVYWYQQSLDQGLQFLIQYYNGEERAKGNILERFSAQQFPDLHSELNLSSLELGDSALYFCASSSRLEGSYNEQFFGPGTRLTVL.

The sample holds a few counts of this clonotype. The chain couples TRBV5-8 to TRBJ2-1; TRBD2 matches 9 bases. J gave up 7 bases and V 4 bases, and 15 bases lay outside the gene matches. Germline V lookup: CDR1 SGHTS, CDR2 YDEGEE. The CDR3 has 17 amino acids. The CDR3 reads CASSHTLNGLALNEQFF. DNA for the CDR3: TGTGCCAGCAGCCACACCCTGAATGGACTAGCGTTGAATGAGCAGTTCTTC.

This clonotype was detected ten times or more. V usage is TRBV12-3 or TRBV12-4 and J usage is TRBJ1-4; 9 bases fit TRBD1. The CDR3 is 15 residues long. J lost 5 bases, V lost 6 bases, and 7 bases had no gene match. In DNA form, the CDR3 reads TGTGCCAGCAGCCCGAGACAGGGGGGAAATGAAAAACTGTTTTTT. This sequence encodes CASSPRQGGNEKLFF.

The chain uses TRBV20-1 and TRBJ1-2, with D perhaps matching TRBD1 (6 bases). This CDR3 region has 13 residues. CDR1 and CDR2 (germline): DFQATT, SNEGSKA (reference sequence). The V and J ends lost 4 bases and 3 bases respectively, with 12 bases between them. The DNA for the CDR3 is TGCAGTGCTATAGGGGACACGGACTATGGCTACACCTTC. Its translation: CSAIGDTDYGYTF.

This clonotype was seen repeatedly, ten times or more. This chain joins TRBV11-2 and TRBJ2-7; D may be TRBD1 (5 bases). V gave up 4 bases and J gave up 4 bases, with 17 bases separating them. The CDR3 runs to 15 residues. CDR1 and CDR2 (germline): SGHAT, FQNNGV. CDR3: CASSSTLRPGYEQYF. CDR3 DNA: TGTGCCAGCAGCTCCACCCTAAGGCCAGGGTACGAGCAGTACTTC.

This clonotype was seen a handful of times. The CDR3 coding sequence is TGTGCCAGCAGTTTAACTGATTACACTGAAGCTTTCTTT. Protein: CASSLTDYTEAFF. The V gene is TRBV12-3 or TRBV12-4, the J gene TRBJ1-1; D remains unclear. Trimming left V 2 bases short and J 3 bases short, with 7 bases between. The CDR3 length is 13 residues.

This sequence joins TRBV19 and TRBJ2-1; the match to TRBD2 covers 7 bases. With V trimmed by 6 bases and J by 9 bases, 17 bases remained unmatched. The CDR3 has 16 residues. Looked up from germline, CDR1 is LNHDA and CDR2 is SQIVND (reference sequence). In DNA, the CDR3 is TGTGCCAGTAGCCAGGGACTACCGAACCCTTTTGGTGAGCAGTTCTTC. This translates into CASSQGLPNPFGEQFF.

This clonotype was counted between two and nine times. The rearrangement links TRBV6-1 to TRBJ2-7; 8 positions agree with TRBD1. With V trimmed by 7 bases and J by 6 bases, 5 bases remained unmatched. The germline V gene has CDR1 MNHNS and CDR2 SASEGT. This CDR3 is built from 12 residues. CDR3 DNA: TGTGCCAGCAAGCCAGGGGGCCTCGAGCAGTACTTC. Its protein product is CASKPGGLEQYF.

The chain has TRBV20-1 and TRBJ2-7; no definite D call. Germline CDR1 is DFQATT and CDR2 is SNEGSKA (reference sequence). This CDR3 is built from 14 residues. Trimming took 3 bases from V and 6 from J, leaving 18 bases between them. Written as DNA, the CDR3 is TGCAGTGCTAGGGATCCGGGCCCTGGTGGCGAGCAGTACTTC. Protein: CSARDPGPGGEQYF.

This clonotype occurred a few times. The chain is built from TRBV4-3 and TRBJ1-2, with D possibly TRBD1 on 6 matching bases. The CDR3 spans 16 residues. Looked up from germline, CDR1 is LGHNA and CDR2 is YSLEER. V shed 0 bases and J shed 7 bases, with 18 bases lying between them. CDR3 sequence (DNA): TGCGCCAGCAGCCAAGAGACAGGCGGATCGTATAGTGGCTACACCTTC. As protein: CASSQETGGSYSGYTF.

The genes are TRBV11-2 and TRBJ2-7; D gene unclear. Germline-derived CDR1 and CDR2 are SGHAT and FQNNGV. V lost 5 bases and J 6 bases, leaving 20 bases between the germline ends. CDR3 length equals 15 residues. The CDR3 coding sequence is TGTGCCAGCAGCCCAAACACCGGGTCAAGAGGCGAGCAGTACTTC. This encodes CASSPNTGSRGEQYF.

This clonotype was observed at least ten times. The genes are TRBV24-1 and TRBJ2-1; TRBD1 is a possible D gene (5 bases). Trimming left V 0 bases short and J 1 base short, with 12 bases between. The V gene's germline CDR1 is KGHDR and CDR2 SFDVKD. The CDR3 contains 17 residues. The CDR3 DNA reads TGTGCCACCAGTGATTTGTCAGGGAATGGGTCCTACAATGAGCAGTTCTTC. Translating it yields CATSDLSGNGSYNEQFF.